One sample yielded the 26 T cell receptor beta chains listed below, sequenced in a study of T cell changes during pregnancy in multiple sclerosis. Only in-frame clones appear in the TCRdb table, and some are missing; sequencing was by immunoSEQ multiplex PCR. This repertoire shows fewer than 150,000 clones, about 95% found once; its top ten account for around 0.4%. Sequencing was performed on peripheral blood, taken after pregnancy. The receptors shown here come from a female donor with multiple sclerosis, enrolled in a pregnancy study.

As to this clone: A read error may produce the germline difference seen at one junction end. This rearrangement joins TRBV6-1 to TRBJ2-3, with 16 bases identical to TRBD2. There are 20 residues in the CDR3. Germline V gene lookup returns CDR1 MNHNS and CDR2 SASEGT. As DNA, the CDR3 is TGTGCCAGCAGAGAAGTCTCGGGACTAGCGGGAGGGTGGGTCGCAGATACGCAGTATTTT. It translates to CASREVSGLAGGWVADTQYF.

The rearrangement links TRBV27 to TRBJ2-5, with D uncertain. CDR3 length: 13 amino acids. CDR1 MNHEY and CDR2 SMNVEV come from the germline V gene (reference sequence). Trimming took 4 bases from V and 5 from J, leaving 11 bases between them. CDR3 DNA: TGTGCCAGCAGTTCAGACCGGCGGGAGACCCAGTACTTC. Protein product: CASSSDRRETQYF.

The count of this clone is one. The V call is TRBV7-8, the J call TRBJ1-1, with 7 positions matching TRBD1. The CDR3 spans 14 residues. V lost 5 bases, J lost 5 bases, and 8 bases stayed unmatched. Germline V gives CDR1 SGHVS, CDR2 FQNEAQ. The CDR3 loop is CASSPRQGKTEAFF. The CDR3 DNA sequence: TGTGCCAGCAGCCCACGACAGGGAAAAACTGAAGCTTTCTTT.

This clone was counted a single time. The rearrangement uses TRBV7-2 and TRBJ2-7; 14 bases are a match to TRBD2. The CDR3 length is 16 residues. After removal of 3 bases from V and 6 bases from J, the junction contained 7 bases not matched to a gene. Per germline, CDR1 SGHTA and CDR2 FQGNSA. CDR3 bases: TGTGCCAGCAGCTTTATGGGACTAGCGGGAGCCGGCGAGCAGTACTTC. As protein: CASSFMGLAGAGEQYF.

About this clone itself: This sample includes further DNA sequences coding for the same CDR3. The rearrangement joins TRBV7-6 to TRBJ2-7; 8 nucleotides agree with TRBD2. The ends lost 1 base at V and 0 bases at J; junction bases unmatched: 2. The CDR3 is 15 residues long. Germline V gives CDR1 SGHVS, CDR2 FNYEAQ. The DNA of the CDR3 is TGTGCCAGCAGCTTAGAGGCGGGAGGCTCCTACGAGCAGTACTTC. Encoded protein: CASSLEAGGSYEQYF.

The V and J genes are TRBV14 and TRBJ1-1; D is undetermined. The V end was cut by 1 base, the J end by 10 bases, with 13 bases between. The CDR3 covers 13 residues. Per the germline V gene, CDR1 is SGHDN and CDR2 is FVKESK. CDR3 DNA: TGTGCCAGCAGCCAAGTCCGGGGATACGGAGCTTTCTTT. Translating gives CASSQVRGYGAFF.

The rearrangement uses TRBV15 and TRBJ2-3, with D perhaps TRBD1 (6 bases). Germline-derived CDR1 and CDR2 are LNHNV and YYDKDF (reference sequence). This CDR3 has 15 amino acids. Trimming removed 5 bases at V and 3 bases at J, with 15 bases between. CDR3 protein: CATSSEGEETDTQYF. The CDR3 nucleotides read TGTGCCACCAGCTCAGAGGGGGAAGAGACAGATACGCAGTATTTT.

The CDR3 here is CATTLAGGSDTQYF. The DNA of the CDR3 is TGTGCCACAACCTTAGCGGGAGGGTCAGATACGCAGTATTTT. J is TRBJ2-3 and V is TRBV6-5; 11 bases fit TRBD2. With V trimmed by 10 bases and J by 4 bases, 7 bases remained unmatched. The germline V gene has CDR1 MNHEY and CDR2 SVGAGI. The CDR3 runs to 14 residues.

The chain's CDR3 is CASSPGQGFIYGYTF. In nucleotides, the CDR3 is TGTGCCAGTAGTCCAGGACAGGGATTTATCTATGGCTACACCTTC. The chain uses TRBV19 and TRBJ1-2; 8 bases map to TRBD1. After removal of 5 bases from V and 4 bases from J, the junction contained 9 bases not matched to a gene. Looked up from germline, CDR1 is LNHDA and CDR2 is SQIVND (reference sequence). This CDR3 comprises 15 residues.

In this sample, this clone turned up once. The chain employs TRBV9 and TRBJ2-1, with 12 nucleotides matching TRBD2. Germline CDR1 is SGDLS and CDR2 is YYNGEE. Unmatched junction bases numbered 10, after V lost 6 bases and J lost 9 bases. This CDR3 comprises 15 residues. The CDR3 here is CASTLLAGGEGEQFF. CDR3 nucleotides: TGTGCCAGCACCCTACTAGCGGGAGGTGAGGGTGAGCAGTTCTTC.

This chain connects TRBV7-2 to TRBJ1-5; TRBD1 agrees at 7 bases. This CDR3 has 14 residues. Looked up from germline, CDR1 is SGHTA and CDR2 is FQGNSA. Losses at the gene ends were 4 bases for V and 6 bases for J; bases not matched to a gene: 6. The CDR3 region has the DNA TGTGCCAGCAGCTACTCGACAGGGAGTCAGCCCCAGCATTTT. This translates into CASSYSTGSQPQHF.

The V call is TRBV27, the J call TRBJ1-3; possible D gene TRBD1, 5 bases. The CDR3 covers 17 residues. V shed 5 bases and J shed 0 bases, with 17 bases lying between them. Germline assignment: CDR1 MNHEY and CDR2 SMNVEV (reference sequence). CDR3 residues: CASSVTTPGFSGNTIYF. CDR3 sequence (DNA): TGTGCCAGCAGTGTTACCACACCAGGGTTCTCTGGAAACACCATATATTTT.

This clone was observed a handful of times. The V call is TRBV6-1, the J call TRBJ2-2; maybe TRBD1 (7 bases). This CDR3 region has 15 residues. Trimming cost V 5 bases and J 6 bases, with 16 bases left between them. Looked up from germline, CDR1 is MNHNS and CDR2 is SASEGT. The CDR3 nucleotides are TGTGCCAGCAGTCGTTCAGGGGGGTGGGCCGGGGAGCTGTTTTTT. Its translation is CASSRSGGWAGELFF.

The chain uses TRBV5-4 and TRBJ1-2; 10 bases match TRBD1. This CDR3 has 15 amino acids. Per the germline V gene, CDR1 is SGHNT and CDR2 is YYREEE (reference sequence). Germline trimming cut 3 bases from V and 3 bases from J; bases unmatched to any gene: 5. The chain's CDR3 is CASSSRTGGYYGYTF. CDR3 DNA: TGTGCCAGCAGCTCCCGGACAGGGGGTTACTATGGCTACACCTTC.

This chain links TRBV28 with TRBJ1-1; D not certain. Per germline, CDR1 MDHEN and CDR2 SYDVKM. V lost 5 bases to trimming and J lost 10 bases, with 11 bases between them. This CDR3 has 11 residues. The DNA for the CDR3 is TGTGCCAGCAGTACCGGGTCCCTAGCTTTCTTT. Encoded protein: CASSTGSLAFF.

Written as DNA, the CDR3 is TGTGCCAGCAGTCCGGGACAGCAGACTAGCGGATACTTCAATGAGCAGTTCTTC. Translated, it gives CASSPGQQTSGYFNEQFF. V usage is TRBV28 and J usage is TRBJ2-1; 9 bases match TRBD2. V trimming: 5 bases; J trimming: 6 bases; junction bases outside the gene matches: 17. The CDR3 has 18 amino acids. Germline values: CDR1 MDHEN, CDR2 SYDVKM.

The chain recombines TRBV27 with TRBJ1-1; D ambiguous. The CDR3 has 14 residues. Germline V gives CDR1 MNHEY, CDR2 SMNVEV (reference sequence). The ends were cut back, 4 bases at V and 7 bases at J, with 16 bases in the middle. As DNA, the CDR3 is TGTGCCAGCAGTTCCCCCATCCGAACCGGTGAAGCTTTCTTT. Amino acid sequence: CASSSPIRTGEAFF.

The V gene is TRBV5-1, the J gene TRBJ2-3; TRBD2 agrees at 11 bases. CDR1 and CDR2 (germline): SGHRS, YFSETQ. The CDR3 is 16 amino acids. V shed 0 bases and J 0 bases; nucleotides not matched to a gene: 0. The CDR3 reads CASSLGLAGSTDTQYF. In DNA form, the CDR3 reads TGCGCCAGCAGCTTGGGACTAGCGGGAAGCACAGATACGCAGTATTTT.

Note on this clone: An end of the junction does not agree with germline; a read error may underlie this. J is TRBJ2-1 and V is TRBV7-7; possible D gene TRBD2, 6 bases. The germline V gene has CDR1 SSHAT and CDR2 FNYEAQ (reference sequence). The CDR3 has 15 residues. CDR3 protein: CASSLEVGLHNEQFF. CDR3 in DNA: TGTGCTAGCAGCTTAGAGGTGGGACTCCACAATGAGCAGTTCTTC.

This CDR3 is CASSQEGLAGAMHTNTQYF. CDR3 coding DNA: TGCGCCAGCAGCCAAGAGGGACTAGCGGGCGCAATGCATACGAATACGCAGTATTTT. The J gene is TRBJ2-3, the V gene TRBV4-1, with 12 bases aligning to TRBD2. Per germline, CDR1 MGHRA and CDR2 YSYEKL. V gave up 0 bases and J gave up 7 bases; unmatched junction bases: 14. CDR3 length: 19 residues.

V and J are TRBV18 and TRBJ1-1; D not resolved. Germline V gene lookup returns CDR1 KGHSH and CDR2 LQKENI. The CDR3 contains 15 residues. Trimming left V 2 bases short and J 4 bases short, with 14 bases between. The CDR3 DNA reads as TGTGCCAGCTCACCAATCGGGTATGAGGGCACTGAAGCTTTCTTT. Translation gives CASSPIGYEGTEAFF.

This chain joins TRBV15 and TRBJ2-5, with 8 positions matching TRBD2. V shed 0 bases and J 5 bases; nucleotides not matched to a gene: 5. CDR1 is LNHNV and CDR2 is YYDKDF in the germline V gene (reference sequence). There are 15 residues in the CDR3. CDR3 protein: CATSRDPTGGETQYF. CDR3 nucleotides: TGTGCCACCAGCAGAGATCCGACGGGAGGGGAGACCCAGTACTTC.

The chain couples TRBV6-6 to TRBJ1-1, with D possibly TRBD1 on 5 matching bases. The CDR3 length is 13 residues. CDR1 and CDR2 (germline): MNHNY, SVGAGI (reference sequence). Trimming removed 0 bases from V and 7 bases from J, with 9 bases in between. DNA of the CDR3: TGTGCCAGCAGTTACTCGGGGCAACTTGAAGCTTTCTTT. Protein sequence: CASSYSGQLEAFF.

The chain employs TRBV9 and TRBJ2-7; no clear D. The germline CDR1 and CDR2 sequences are SGDLS and YYNGEE. Trimming took 3 bases from V and 0 from J, leaving 34 bases between them. The CDR3 length is 22 residues. The CDR3 loop reads CASSATWIRPETPKVGSYEQYF. The DNA of the CDR3 is TGTGCCAGCAGCGCTACTTGGATCAGGCCAGAAACTCCCAAGGTCGGCTCCTACGAGCAGTACTTC.

This clone came up once. The V gene is TRBV11-2, the J gene TRBJ2-3; TRBD2 agrees at 12 bases. CDR1 is SGHAT and CDR2 is FQNNGV in the germline V gene. This CDR3 has 18 residues. Germline trimming cut 2 bases from V and 6 bases from J; bases unmatched to any gene: 12. In nucleotides, the CDR3 is TGTGCCAGCAGCTTAATGATCCTAGCGGGAGGGTCTTCGGATACGCAGTATTTT. Its translation is CASSLMILAGGSSDTQYF.

The rearrangement joins TRBV28 to TRBJ1-1; D is unclear. With 6 bases removed from V and 4 bases from J, the gap between germline ends came to 15 bases. CDR1 and CDR2 (germline): MDHEN, SYDVKM. The CDR3 covers 14 residues. CDR3: CASSKGGLPTEAFF. CDR3 DNA: TGTGCCAGCAGCAAGGGCGGGTTGCCCACTGAAGCTTTCTTT.